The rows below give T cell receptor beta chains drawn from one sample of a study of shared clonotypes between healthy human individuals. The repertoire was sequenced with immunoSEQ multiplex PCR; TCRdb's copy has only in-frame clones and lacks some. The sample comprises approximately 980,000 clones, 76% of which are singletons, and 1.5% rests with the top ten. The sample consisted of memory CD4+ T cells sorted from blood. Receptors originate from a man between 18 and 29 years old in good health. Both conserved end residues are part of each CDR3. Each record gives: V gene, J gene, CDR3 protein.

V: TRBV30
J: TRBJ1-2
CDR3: CAWSGKTYGYTF

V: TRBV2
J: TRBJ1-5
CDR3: CASSEGQGGQPQHF

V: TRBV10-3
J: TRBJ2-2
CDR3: CAIKREGGTGELFF

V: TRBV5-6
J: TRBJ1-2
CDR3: CASSFKRFNYGYTF

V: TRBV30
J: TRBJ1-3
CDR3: CAWSVRSSGNTIYF

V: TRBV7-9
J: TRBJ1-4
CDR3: CASSRRSAEKLFF

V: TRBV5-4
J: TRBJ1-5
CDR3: CASSLANTLEPQHF

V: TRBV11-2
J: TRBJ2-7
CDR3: CASSPWMDEQYF

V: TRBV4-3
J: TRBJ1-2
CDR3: CASSLDTGAGYTF

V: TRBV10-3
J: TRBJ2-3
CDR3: CAINPSPGGISTDTQYF

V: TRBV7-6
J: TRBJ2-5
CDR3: CASSPRLAGGKETQYF